The T cell receptor beta chain described here comes from a study of T-cell memory formation after mild COVID-19. General study results and limits: In pre-infection memory, a portion of responding clones appeared, which suggested that cross-reactive memory joined. Later expanders leaned toward CD4+, whereas clones contracting from day 15 to 85 were balanced CD4/CD8. Clones which contracted sat mainly in CM and EM if CD4+, and in EMRA if CD8+.

This CDR3 contains 13 residues. V was shortened by 3 bases and J by 7 bases, with 11 bases between the two germline ends. From germline, CDR1 is MDHEN and CDR2 SYDVKM. A note on this clonotype: The antigen remains unidentified.

MiXCR, applied by TCRdb to the 5' RACE reads, yields one record per CDR3 protein. The table lists about 200,000 distinct CDR3 sequences, around 19% of them singletons. V is TRBV28 and J is TRBJ2-3; D call uncertain. This clonotype was sampled from an adult woman who had mild COVID-19 (a few samples of this study predate the infection). Cell type and time point are not known. Sequenced: PBMCs or a T cell subset sorted from them (not recorded which). CDR3 sequence (DNA): TGTGCCAGCAGTTTGCGGAGCTTCAATACGCAGTATTTT. Translating gives CASSLRSFNTQYF. The entire variable domain, with the rest obtained from reference TRBV28 and TRBJ2-3, is as follows: DVKVTQSSRYLVKRTGEKVFLECVQDMDHENMFWYRQDPGLGLRLIYFSYDVKMKEKGDIPEGYSVSREKKERFSLILESASTNQTSMYLCASSLRSFNTQYFGPGTRLTVL.